The 20 T cell receptor beta chains below come from one sample, sequenced in a study of blood T cell repertoires in COVID-19. The protocol was immunoSEQ multiplex PCR, while the TCRdb copy is restricted to in-frame clones and leaves out a portion. The sample has a few hundred thousand clones; over 85% are singletons. Sequencing was carried out using PBMCs or T cells enriched from blood (not recorded which). Receptor source: a woman aged 25 to 39 who had recovered from COVID-19.

The chain recombines TRBV30 with TRBJ1-2; unclear D gene. Germline assignment: CDR1 GTSNPN and CDR2 SVGIG (reference sequence). This CDR3 has 13 residues. CDR3 amino acids: CAFLERRLRGYTF. The CDR3 region has the DNA TGTGCTTTCCTGGAAAGGAGACTTCGAGGCTACACCTTC. Drawing the rest from reference TRBV30 and TRBJ1-2, the complete variable domain is SQTIHQWPATLVQPVGSPLSLECTVEGTSNPNLYWYRQAAGRGLQLLFYSVGIGQISSEVPQNLSASRPQDRQFILSSKKLLLSDSGFYLCAFLERRLRGYTFGSGTRLTVV.

The chain combines TRBV3-1 (or the pseudogene TRBV3-2) with TRBJ2-2; 11 nucleotides align to TRBD2. V shed 3 bases and J 7 bases; nucleotides not matched to a gene: 7. The CDR3 loop spans 16 amino acids. Looked up from germline, CDR1 is LGHDT and CDR2 is YNNKEL (reference sequence). DNA of the CDR3: TGTGCCAGCAGCCACCTACTAGCGGGAGAGGGCGGGGAGCTGTTTTTT. Translated: CASSHLLAGEGGELFF.

This chain connects TRBV7-2 to TRBJ2-1; 7 bases are shared with TRBD1. V lost 8 bases to trimming and J lost 5 bases; unmatched junction nucleotides: 6. Germline V lookup: CDR1 SGHTA, CDR2 FQGNSA. This CDR3 has 13 residues. Written as DNA, the CDR3 is TGTGCCAGCCTCAACAGGGGTAACAATGAGCAGTTCTTC. Its translation: CASLNRGNNEQFF.

CDR3 residues: CASSLGDRGEQYF. Here the CDR3 DNA reads TGTGCCAGCAGCTTAGGGGACAGGGGTGAACAGTACTTC. J is TRBJ2-7 and V is TRBV11-3; TRBD1 matches 10 bases. There are 13 residues in the CDR3. Germline values: CDR1 SGHNT, CDR2 YENEEA. With V trimmed by 1 base and J by 10 bases, 4 bases remained unmatched.

This clone was seen a handful of times. This sequence joins TRBV7-2 and TRBJ1-5, with 12 nucleotides matching TRBD1. CDR1 and CDR2 (germline): SGHTA, FQGNSA. V was pared by 10 bases and J by 3 bases, with 10 bases of the junction left unmatched. This CDR3 is built from 16 residues. The CDR3 DNA reads TGTGCCACCTCAGGTCCGGGACAGGGGGCCAATCAGCCCCAGCATTTT. Its translation: CATSGPGQGANQPQHF.

The genes are TRBV19 and TRBJ2-7, with 8 bases fitting TRBD2. Germline values: CDR1 LNHDA, CDR2 SQIVND (reference sequence). The CDR3 contains 15 residues. J gave up 2 bases and V 5 bases, and 8 bases lay outside the gene matches. Here the CDR3 reads CASSVTSGATYEQYF. CDR3 DNA: TGTGCCAGTAGTGTTACTAGCGGTGCTACCTACGAGCAGTACTTC.

This clone was seen once. CDR3: CASRPAGEHTGELFF. The CDR3 nucleotides read TGTGCCAGCAGGCCGGCGGGGGAACACACCGGGGAGCTGTTTTTT. The chain links TRBV7-2 to TRBJ2-2; 7 nucleotides agree with TRBD2. Trimming at V came to 6 bases and at J to 3 bases, leaving 7 bases not matched to a gene. The CDR3 is made up of 15 amino acids. CDR1 is SGHTA and CDR2 is FQGNSA in the germline V gene. Full variable domain (outside the CDR3, taken from reference TRBV7-2 and TRBJ2-2): GAGVSQSPSNKVTEKGKDVELRCDPISGHTALYWYRQSLGQGLEFLIYFQGNSAPDKSGLPSDRFSAERTGGSVSTLTIQRTQQEDSAVYLCASRPAGEHTGELFFGEGSRLTVL.

The CDR3 spells CASSLIRTGNPLDYGYTF. For the CDR3, the DNA is TGCGCCAGCAGCTTGATTAGGACAGGGAATCCCTTAGACTATGGCTACACCTTC. V is TRBV5-1 and J is TRBJ1-2, with 8 bases lining up with TRBD1. Germline V gives CDR1 SGHRS, CDR2 YFSETQ. The CDR3 is 18 amino acids. V shed 1 base, J shed 3 bases, and the junction held 14 bases outside the gene matches.

This chain uses TRBV7-9 with TRBJ2-7; no reliable D call. The CDR3 runs 12 residues. V lost 8 bases to trimming and J lost 2 bases, with 10 bases between them. The V gene's germline CDR1 is SEHNR and CDR2 FQNEAQ (reference sequence). The DNA for the CDR3 is TGTGCCAGCGGTGGCTTGGCCTACGAGCAGTACTTC. Translating it yields CASGGLAYEQYF. Combining the CDR3 with reference TRBV7-9 and TRBJ2-7 gives the whole variable domain DTGVSQNPRHKITKRGQNVTFRCDPISEHNRLYWYRQTLGQGPEFLTYFQNEAQLEKSRLLSDRFSAERPKGSFSTLEIQRTEQGDSAMYLCASGGLAYEQYFGPGTRLTVT.

The chain uses TRBV18 and TRBJ1-2, with a weak D call TRBD1 (6 bases). This CDR3 comprises 12 residues. Trimming left V 6 bases short and J 3 bases short, with 8 bases between. Germline-derived CDR1 and CDR2 are KGHSH and LQKENI. The CDR3 loop reads CASSAGDYGYTF. Written as DNA, the CDR3 is TGTGCCAGCTCGGCAGGGGACTATGGCTACACCTTC.

V gene TRBV9 combines with J gene TRBJ2-2; TRBD1 aligns across 8 bases. J gave up 3 bases and V 3 bases, and 4 bases lay outside the gene matches. CDR1 is SGDLS, CDR2 YYNGEE, per germline. CDR3 length: 15 residues. The CDR3 reads CASSGQGFDTGELFF. CDR3 DNA sequence: TGTGCCAGCAGCGGACAGGGGTTTGACACCGGGGAGCTGTTTTTT.

The rearrangement links TRBV29-1 to TRBJ1-1; unclear D gene. CDR1 is SQVTM and CDR2 is ANQGSEA in the germline V gene. Trimming stripped 7 bases from V and 3 bases from J, with 18 bases between. This CDR3 has 14 amino acids. As DNA, the CDR3 is TGCAGCGGGCGGGAGGTAGGGCGGGACACTGAAGCTTTCTTT. Translated, it gives CSGREVGRDTEAFF.

The chain joins TRBV7-2 to TRBJ1-2; 7 bases map to TRBD1. V was pared by 0 bases and J by 4 bases, with 2 bases of the junction left unmatched. The CDR3 spans 14 residues. CDR1 and CDR2 (germline): SGHTA, FQGNSA. In nucleotides, the CDR3 is TGTGCCAGCAGCTTAGCGAGGACAGGCTATGGCTACACCTTC. Its translation is CASSLARTGYGYTF. The entire variable domain, with the rest obtained from reference TRBV7-2 and TRBJ1-2, is as follows: GAGVSQSPSNKVTEKGKDVELRCDPISGHTALYWYRQSLGQGLEFLIYFQGNSAPDKSGLPSDRFSAERTGGSVSTLTIQRTQQEDSAVYLCASSLARTGYGYTFGSGTRLTVV.

The rearrangement joins TRBV27 to TRBJ2-7; D is uncertain. Germline CDR1 and CDR2: MNHEY and SMNVEV (reference sequence). V was clipped by 5 bases and J by 3 bases, with 17 bases between them. There are 15 residues in the CDR3. The CDR3 region is CASSPRGSDLYEQYF. In DNA, the CDR3 is TGTGCCAGCAGTCCTCGAGGATCTGACCTCTACGAGCAGTACTTC.

The CDR3 DNA follows: TGCGCCAGCAGCTTGGGCATCAGCGGCAATGAGCAGTTCTTC. Translating gives CASSLGISGNEQFF. This chain uses TRBV5-1 with TRBJ2-1; TRBD2 is a possible D gene (5 bases). The CDR3 runs to 14 residues. V was pared by 0 bases and J by 6 bases, with 10 bases between. Germline CDR1 and CDR2: SGHRS and YFSETQ.

This rearrangement joins TRBV6-2 or TRBV6-3 to TRBJ2-7; 7 bases align to TRBD1. This CDR3 has 16 amino acids. The J segment lost 2 bases and the V segment lost 2 bases, leaving 9 bases of the junction unmatched. Germline CDR1 is MNHEY and CDR2 is SVGEGT. CDR3 sequence reads: CASSYHRQGRTYEQYF. CDR3 DNA sequence: TGTGCCAGCAGTTACCATCGACAGGGTAGAACCTACGAGCAGTACTTC.

The chain is built from TRBV3-1 (or the pseudogene TRBV3-2) and TRBJ2-1; 8 bases map to TRBD2. Trimming at V came to 1 base and at J to 1 base, leaving 6 bases not matched to a gene. The germline V gene encodes CDR1 LGHDT and CDR2 YNNKEL (reference sequence). The CDR3 runs 17 residues. For the CDR3, the DNA is TGTGCCAGCAGCCAAGTCGGCAGCGGGGGATCCTACAATGAGCAGTTCTTC. This translates into CASSQVGSGGSYNEQFF.

The chain joins TRBV2 to TRBJ1-4; a possible D gene is TRBD1 (5 bases). Looked up from germline, CDR1 is SNHLY and CDR2 is FYNNEI. The ends were cut back, 7 bases at V and 7 bases at J, with 13 bases in the middle. CDR3 length equals 13 residues. This chain's CDR3 is CASKEGLGEKLFF. The CDR3 nucleotides read TGTGCCAGCAAGGAGGGGTTAGGTGAAAAACTGTTTTTT.

The chain is built from TRBV5-4 and TRBJ1-2; 7 nucleotides line up with TRBD1. Germline trimming cut 1 base from V and 3 bases from J; bases unmatched to any gene: 6. The germline V gene has CDR1 SGHNT and CDR2 YYREEE (reference sequence). CDR3 length equals 15 residues. The CDR3 reads CASSLWSRGDYGYTF. Written as DNA, the CDR3 is TGTGCCAGCAGCTTGTGGTCCAGGGGGGACTATGGCTACACCTTC.

This clone has more than one count but fewer than ten. The J gene is TRBJ2-2, the V gene TRBV30; D is uncertain. The V end lost 2 bases, the J end lost 4 bases, and 5 bases lay between the germline ends. Germline CDR1 reads GTSNPN; CDR2 reads SVGIG (reference sequence). The CDR3 is 12 amino acids. This CDR3 reads CAWSQLTGELFF. The CDR3 nucleotides read TGTGCCTGGAGTCAACTCACCGGGGAGCTGTTTTTT.